The 25 T cell receptor beta chains reported below all come from one sample, sequenced in a study of blood T cell repertoires in COVID-19. Profiled with immunoSEQ multiplex PCR; TCRdb holds only in-frame clones, not every one. The table has under 250,000 clones, 75% to 85% seen once. What was sequenced was peripheral blood. These TCRs come from a human donor in a cohort sampled during active COVID-19.

This chain connects TRBV18 to TRBJ2-3; 15 positions match TRBD2. V lost 8 bases and J lost 7; bases outside the gene matches: 7. Germline-derived CDR1 and CDR2 are KGHSH and LQKENI. The CDR3 runs to 15 residues. CDR3 bases: TGTGCCAGCCTACCGGGGACTAGCGGGAGGAATACGCAGTATTTT. Translating it yields CASLPGTSGRNTQYF.

This clone turned up a few times. The gene calls are TRBV2 and TRBJ1-1, with a tentative D call TRBD1 (5 bases). The length of the CDR3 is 14 residues. CDR1 SNHLY and CDR2 FYNNEI come from the germline V gene. Trimming left V 2 bases short and J 5 bases short, with 12 bases between. Written as DNA, the CDR3 is TGTGCCAGCAGTGAACTAAGGGGCGCGACTGAAGCTTTCTTT. This codes for CASSELRGATEAFF.

The J gene is TRBJ2-7, the V gene TRBV28; D is undetermined. CDR1 and CDR2 (germline): MDHEN, SYDVKM. The CDR3 runs to 14 residues. The V gene lost 3 bases and the J gene lost 2 bases, with 11 bases spanning the gap. CDR3 nucleotide sequence: TGTGCCAGCAGTTTTCTTGGAGTTCCCTACGAGCAGTACTTC. As protein: CASSFLGVPYEQYF.

There are a few counts of this clone. The DNA of the CDR3 is TGTGCCATCAGTGAGACTAGCGGGTACGAGCAGTACTTC. It encodes CAISETSGYEQYF. This chain links TRBV10-3 with TRBJ2-7; 9 bases are shared with TRBD2. CDR1 and CDR2 (germline): ENHRY, SYGVKD. V lost 2 bases to trimming and J lost 4 bases; unmatched junction nucleotides: 0. The CDR3 extends over 13 amino acids.

The chain has TRBV7-2 and TRBJ1-2; 7 bases are shared with TRBD1. The CDR3 spans 14 residues. The junction had 3 bases not matched to a gene; V was cut back by 2 bases and J by 3 bases. Germline V gives CDR1 SGHTA, CDR2 FQGNSA. The CDR3 here is CASSLLQGYYGYTF. CDR3 DNA sequence: TGTGCCAGCAGCTTATTACAGGGGTACTATGGCTACACCTTC.

The genes are TRBV2 and TRBJ1-6; TRBD1 aligns across 8 bases. Trimming took 9 bases from V and 7 from J; bases not matched to a gene: 11. This CDR3 spans 15 amino acids. Germline V gene data show CDR1 as SNHLY and CDR2 as FYNNEI. Here the CDR3 DNA reads TGTGCCAGGTCCGAACGGACAGGGACGAATTCACCCCTCCACTTT. The encoded protein is CARSERTGTNSPLHF.

This chain joins TRBV11-3 and TRBJ2-2, with TRBD1 matching over 7 bases. The CDR3 loop spans 14 amino acids. Germline V gives CDR1 SGHNT, CDR2 YENEEA. J gave up 4 bases and V 5 bases, and 4 bases lay outside the gene matches. The CDR3, as DNA: TGTGCCAGCAGCCCACGACAGGGCACCGGGGAGCTGTTTTTT. Residues: CASSPRQGTGELFF. The full variable domain, in which reference TRBV11-3 and TRBJ2-2 provide the parts outside the CDR3, is EAGVVQSPRYKIIEKKQPVAFWCNPISGHNTLYWYLQNLGQGPELLIRYENEEAVDDSQLPKDRFSAERLKGVDSTLKIQPAELGDSAVYLCASSPRQGTGELFFGEGSRLTVL.

J is TRBJ1-3 and V is TRBV5-1; D call uncertain. CDR1 SGHRS and CDR2 YFSETQ come from the germline V gene. V was cut by 0 bases and J by 2 bases, with 15 bases left in between. This CDR3 is built from 17 residues. The CDR3 DNA follows: TGCGCCAGCAGCTTGGCTTCCGGGGATGGAACTGGAAACACCATATATTTT. Translation gives CASSLASGDGTGNTIYF.

V usage is TRBV25-1 and J usage is TRBJ2-2; D unclear. V lost 4 bases and J 6 bases, leaving 3 bases between the germline ends. The CDR3 has 11 amino acids. CDR1 and CDR2 (germline): MGHDK, SYGVNS. The CDR3 nucleotides read TGTGCCAGCAGTGTCGCCGGGGAGCTGTTTTTT. Amino acids: CASSVAGELFF.

The gene calls are TRBV6-5 and TRBJ2-7; D might be TRBD2 (6 bases). This CDR3 contains 12 residues. The ends were cut back, 8 bases at V and 6 bases at J, with 14 bases in the middle. Germline V gene sequence: CDR1 MNHEY, CDR2 SVGAGI. The CDR3 spells CASGAGGAEQYF. In nucleotides, the CDR3 is TGTGCCAGCGGGGCAGGAGGGGCCGAGCAGTACTTC.

The chain couples TRBV18 to TRBJ2-1; weak D call: TRBD1 (7 bases). Per the germline V gene, CDR1 is KGHSH and CDR2 is LQKENI. The CDR3 is 14 amino acids. Trimming stripped 3 bases from V and 7 bases from J, with 13 bases between. The CDR3 DNA is TGTGCCAGCTCACCCCAGTCAGGGGGGAATGAGCAGTTCTTC. Translating it yields CASSPQSGGNEQFF.

This chain uses TRBV2 with TRBJ2-5; maybe TRBD2 (6 bases). Germline assignment: CDR1 SNHLY and CDR2 FYNNEI. This CDR3 comprises 12 residues. Trimming pared 4 bases from V and 5 bases from J, leaving 8 bases between. CDR3 amino acids: CASSVGGETQYF. CDR3 coding DNA: TGTGCCAGCAGTGTTGGAGGGGAGACCCAGTACTTC.

The V call is TRBV7-9, the J call TRBJ2-1; perhaps TRBD2 as D (6 bases). V lost 0 bases, J lost 4 bases, and 10 bases lay in between. Per the germline V gene, CDR1 is SEHNR and CDR2 is FQNEAQ (reference sequence). The CDR3 loop spans 15 amino acids. This CDR3 reads CASSLAGSLYNEQFF. DNA for the CDR3: TGTGCCAGCAGCTTAGCCGGGAGTTTATACAATGAGCAGTTCTTC.

V is TRBV5-6 and J is TRBJ1-2; perhaps TRBD1 as D (6 bases). V was shortened by 7 bases and J by 2 bases, with 9 bases between the two germline ends. CDR1 is SGHDT and CDR2 is YYEEEE in the germline V gene. The CDR3 contains 12 residues. The CDR3 loop reads CASATGNYGYTF. In nucleotides, the CDR3 is TGTGCCAGCGCAACAGGGAACTATGGCTACACCTTC.

This chain uses TRBV19 with TRBJ2-2; possibly TRBD1 for D (6 bases). The germline gives CDR1 LNHDA, CDR2 SQIVND (reference sequence). This CDR3 has 14 amino acids. Trimming removed 5 bases from V and 6 bases from J, with 13 bases in between. The CDR3 DNA reads TGTGCCAGTAGTGAACAGGGTCGGGCCGGGGAGCTGTTTTTT. This sequence encodes CASSEQGRAGELFF.

The J gene is TRBJ2-5, the V gene TRBV5-1, with 8 bases lining up with TRBD1. The CDR3 runs 15 residues. The V gene's germline CDR1 is SGHRS and CDR2 YFSETQ. J lost 4 bases, V lost 0 bases, and 5 bases had no gene match. CDR3 coding DNA: TGCGCCAGCAGCTTGGGACAGGGGTTTGGAGAGACCCAGTACTTC. This translates into CASSLGQGFGETQYF.

V is TRBV10-3 and J is TRBJ2-3, with a tentative D call TRBD1 (6 bases). This CDR3 region has 16 residues. Per germline, CDR1 ENHRY and CDR2 SYGVKD. Trimming took off 3 bases at V and 4 bases at J, with 17 bases between the two ends. This chain's CDR3 is CAISELGARISDTQYF. The CDR3 DNA is TGTGCCATCAGTGAACTGGGGGCGCGGATATCAGATACGCAGTATTTT.

V usage is TRBV24-1 and J usage is TRBJ2-1; D might be TRBD2 (5 bases). CDR1 is KGHDR and CDR2 is SFDVKD in the germline V gene. Deletions cut 5 bases from V and 0 bases from J, with 19 bases between. The CDR3 contains 18 residues. The DNA for the CDR3 is TGTGCCACCAGTGCCGCCCATGGTCGGGGTACCTCCTACAATGAGCAGTTCTTC. Its translation is CATSAAHGRGTSYNEQFF.

The chain employs TRBV5-4 and TRBJ1-2; 9 nucleotides match TRBD1. The CDR3 sequence is 14 residues long. Germline loops: CDR1 SGHNT, CDR2 YYREEE (reference sequence). After removal of 4 bases from V and 4 bases from J, the junction contained 5 bases not matched to a gene. CDR3 in DNA: TGTGCCAGCAGCATACAGGGGGCTTCCTATGGCTACACCTTC. It is translated as CASSIQGASYGYTF.

The chain combines TRBV28 with TRBJ2-2; D ambiguous. The V and J ends lost 6 bases and 6 bases respectively, with 8 bases between them. The germline gives CDR1 MDHEN, CDR2 SYDVKM. The CDR3 runs to 12 residues. CDR3 sequence: CASSYRAGELFF. The CDR3 nucleotides read TGTGCCAGCAGCTACCGAGCCGGGGAGCTGTTTTTT.

The genes are TRBV5-4 and TRBJ2-3, with D perhaps TRBD2 (5 bases). Germline CDR1 reads SGHNT; CDR2 reads YYREEE (reference sequence). This CDR3 is built from 15 residues. V gave up 4 bases and J gave up 1 base, with 13 bases separating them. The CDR3 DNA reads TGTGCCAGCAGCATGCGGGCTACTGGCACAGATACGCAGTATTTT. It codes for CASSMRATGTDTQYF.

V usage is TRBV7-2 and J usage is TRBJ2-7; D may be TRBD1 (5 bases). This CDR3 contains 16 residues. V was pared by 1 base and J by 1 base, with 14 bases between. The germline V gene encodes CDR1 SGHTA and CDR2 FQGNSA. This chain's CDR3 is CASSLDAGKKSYEQYF. CDR3 DNA: TGTGCCAGCAGCTTAGATGCAGGGAAAAAATCCTACGAGCAGTACTTC.

The CDR3: CASSPPNLAVSTDTQYF. CDR3 nucleotides: TGTGCCAGCTCACCACCGAATCTAGCGGTCAGCACAGATACGCAGTATTTT. The rearrangement uses TRBV18 and TRBJ2-3; 7 positions match TRBD2. Germline CDR1 reads KGHSH; CDR2 reads LQKENI. This CDR3 has 17 residues. V dropped 0 bases and J dropped 0; count of bases not matched to a gene: 6.

J is TRBJ1-1 and V is TRBV9; D unclear. Trimming stripped 4 bases from V and 4 bases from J, with 17 bases between. The CDR3 spans 15 residues. CDR1 is SGDLS, CDR2 YYNGEE, per germline. The CDR3 sequence: CASSPRGQSFTEAFF. CDR3 nucleotides: TGTGCCAGCAGCCCTCGAGGCCAATCGTTCACTGAAGCTTTCTTT. The variable domain in full, completed from reference TRBV9 and TRBJ1-1, reads DSGVTQTPKHLITATGQRVTLRCSPRSGDLSVYWYQQSLDQGLQFLIQYYNGEERAKGNILERFSAQQFPDLHSELNLSSLELGDSALYFCASSPRGQSFTEAFFGQGTRLTVV.

The V call is TRBV27, the J call TRBJ2-1, with 16 nucleotides matching TRBD2. CDR1 and CDR2 from the germline V gene are MNHEY and SMNVEV (reference sequence). The CDR3 runs to 16 residues. V was pared by 8 bases and J by 10 bases, with 11 bases of the junction left unmatched. The CDR3 protein is CASRVGTSGGAREQFF. In DNA form, the CDR3 reads TGTGCCAGCCGGGTAGGGACTAGCGGGGGGGCTAGGGAGCAGTTCTTC.